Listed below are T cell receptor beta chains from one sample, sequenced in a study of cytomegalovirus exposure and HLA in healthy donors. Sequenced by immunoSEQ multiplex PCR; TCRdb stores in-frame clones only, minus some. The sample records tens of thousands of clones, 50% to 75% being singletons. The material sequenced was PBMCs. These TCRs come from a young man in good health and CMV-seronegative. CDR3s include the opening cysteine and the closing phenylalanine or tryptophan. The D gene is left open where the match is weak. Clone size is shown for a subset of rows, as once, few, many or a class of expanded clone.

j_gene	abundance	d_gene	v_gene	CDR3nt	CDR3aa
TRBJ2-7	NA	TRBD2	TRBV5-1	TGCGCCAGCAGCTGGGGGACTAGCGGAGGAACCTACGAGCAGTACTTC	CASSWGTSGGTYEQYF
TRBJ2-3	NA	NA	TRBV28	TGTGCCAGCAGCCCCCCGGGGGATACGCAGTATTTT	CASSPPGDTQYF
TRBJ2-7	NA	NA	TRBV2	TGTGCCAGCAGTGAGGACAGTACCTACGAGCAGTACTTC	CASSEDSTYEQYF
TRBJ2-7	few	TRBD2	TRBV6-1	TGTGCCAGCAGTCCCGGAGCGGGAGGGAACGAGCAGTACTTC	CASSPGAGGNEQYF
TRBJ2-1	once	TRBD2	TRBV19	TGTGCCAGTAGTCCAAAGGTAGCGGGCTTCCTGTACAATGAGCAGTTCTTC	CASSPKVAGFLYNEQFF
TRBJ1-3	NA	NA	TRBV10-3	TGTGCCATCAGTAACGCGGACACCATATATTTT	CAISNADTIYF
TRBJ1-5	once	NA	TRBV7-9	TGTGCCAGCAGCTTAACAGGGAGCGACCAGCCCCAGCATTTT	CASSLTGSDQPQHF
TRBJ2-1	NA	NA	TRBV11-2	TGTGCCAGCAGTTTTCAGGGAGGCAATGAGCAGTTCTTC	CASSFQGGNEQFF
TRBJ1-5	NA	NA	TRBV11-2	TGTGCCAGCAGCCGAGGGCGGGAGCCCCAGCATTTT	CASSRGREPQHF
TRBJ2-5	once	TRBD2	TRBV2	TGTGCCAGCAGTGAAGCGGAGCGGGGCGCGGACCAAGAGACCCAGTACTTC	CASSEAERGADQETQYF
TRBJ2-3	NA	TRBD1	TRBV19	TGTGCCAGTAGTATCGTTGGGGACAGCTTAACAGATACGCAGTATTTT	CASSIVGDSLTDTQYF
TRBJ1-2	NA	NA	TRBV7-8	TGTGCCAGCAGCTCGTTGGGAGTAAACTATGGCTACACCTTC	CASSSLGVNYGYTF
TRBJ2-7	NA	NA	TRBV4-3	TGCGCCAGCAGCCAAGACGCGGACAACTCCTACGAGCAGTACTTC	CASSQDADNSYEQYF
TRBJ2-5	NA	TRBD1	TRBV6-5	TGTGCCAGCGGCGATGGAACAGGGGCGGAGACCCAGTACTTC	CASGDGTGAETQYF
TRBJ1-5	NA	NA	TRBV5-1	TGCGCCAGCAGCTTGGTAGGGGGTTCGGAACCCCAGCATTTT	CASSLVGGSEPQHF
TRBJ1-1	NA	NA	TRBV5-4	TGTGCCAGCAGCTTTCCGACAGGGAACACTGAAGCTTTCTTT	CASSFPTGNTEAFF
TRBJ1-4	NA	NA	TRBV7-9	TGTGCCAGCAGCTCCCAAGGAGGGGATGAAAAACTGTTTTTT	CASSSQGGDEKLFF
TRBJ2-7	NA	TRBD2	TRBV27	TGTGCCAGCAGACTGACAGGGGAGGAACTAGCGGGAGGGTTTTACGAGCAGTACTTC	CASRLTGEELAGGFYEQYF
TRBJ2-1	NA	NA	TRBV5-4	TGTGCCAGCAGCTTGGTTCCCACAAGTCTCGTATCTCACAAAGAAATGGAGCAGTTCTTC	CASSLVPTSLVSHKEMEQFF
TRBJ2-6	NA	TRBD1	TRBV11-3	TGTGCCAGCAGCTCCTACAGGGGTGCTGGGGCCAACGTCCTGACTTTC	CASSSYRGAGANVLTF
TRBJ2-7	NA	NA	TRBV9	TGTGCCAGCAGCGTAGGAGGGACAAACGAGCAGTACTTC	CASSVGGTNEQYF
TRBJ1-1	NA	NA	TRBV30	TGTGCCTGGGGCAGGGGCCTGAACACGGAAGCTTTCTTT	CAWGRGLNTEAFF
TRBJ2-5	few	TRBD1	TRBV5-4	TGTGCCAGCAGCTTCGGTGGTAGGGGGCAGGGGGAGACCCAGTACTTC	CASSFGGRGQGETQYF
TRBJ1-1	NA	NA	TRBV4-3	TGCGCCAGCAGCCAGACAGGAGGCGGCACTGAAGCTTTCTTT	CASSQTGGGTEAFF
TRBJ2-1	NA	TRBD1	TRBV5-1	TGCGCCAGCAGCACACAGGGGCATGAGCAGTTCTTC	CASSTQGHEQFF
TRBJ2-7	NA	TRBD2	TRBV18	TGTGCCAGCTCACCTATCGGGAGGAACTACGAGCAGTACTTC	CASSPIGRNYEQYF
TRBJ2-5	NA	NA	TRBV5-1	TGCGCCAGCAGCGTAAAAGAGACCCAGTACTTC	CASSVKETQYF
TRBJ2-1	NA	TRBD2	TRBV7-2	TGTGCCAGCAGCATGACTAGCGGGAGCTACAATGAGCAGTTCTTC	CASSMTSGSYNEQFF
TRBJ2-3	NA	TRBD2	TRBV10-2	TGCGCCAGCAGTACGACTAGCGGAGCAGATACGCAGTATTTT	CASSTTSGADTQYF
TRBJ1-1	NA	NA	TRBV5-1	TGCGCCAGCAGCTCCCCCTCGGTTGAAGCTTTCTTT	CASSSPSVEAFF
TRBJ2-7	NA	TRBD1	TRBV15	TGTGCCACCAGCAGAGAGGTGGACAGGACCTACGAGCAGTACTTC	CATSREVDRTYEQYF
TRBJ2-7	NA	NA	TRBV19	TGTGCCAGTAGTATAGATATCGGGAGAGGTTACGAGCAGTACTTC	CASSIDIGRGYEQYF
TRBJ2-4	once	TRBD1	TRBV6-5	TGTGCCAGCAGTTCGGGACAGTTAGCCAAAAACATTCAGTACTTC	CASSSGQLAKNIQYF
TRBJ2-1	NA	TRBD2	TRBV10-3	TGTGCCATCAGGGGTAGCGGGGGACATGAGCAGTTCTTC	CAIRGSGGHEQFF
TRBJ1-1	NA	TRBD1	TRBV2	TGTGCCAGCACCAGGGGACAGGGGGTGAACACTGAAGCTTTCTTT	CASTRGQGVNTEAFF
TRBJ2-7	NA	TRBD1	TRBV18	TGTGCCAGCTCACCCGACAGGGATGGAGGCGAGCAGTACTTC	CASSPDRDGGEQYF
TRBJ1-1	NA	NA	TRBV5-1	TGCGCCAGCAGCTTTACACCTAACACTGAAGCTTTCTTT	CASSFTPNTEAFF
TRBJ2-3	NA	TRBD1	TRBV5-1	TGCGCCAGCAGCTTTGGGAGGACAGGGGCCGGTACGGGCACAGATACGCAGTATTTT	CASSFGRTGAGTGTDTQYF
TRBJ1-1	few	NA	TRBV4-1	TGCGCCAGCAGCCAAGTGCAGAGTACCTGGACTGAAGCCTTCTTT	CASSQVQSTWTEAFF
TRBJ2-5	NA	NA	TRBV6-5	TGTGCCAGCTCATGGCGCAGGGCAGAGACCCAGTACTTC	CASSWRRAETQYF
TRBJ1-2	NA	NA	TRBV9	TGTGCCAGCAGCGAACAGGGTTGGGGCTACACCTTC	CASSEQGWGYTF
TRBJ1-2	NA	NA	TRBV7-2	TGTGCCAGCAGCTTAGGGAACAGGGATGGTGGCTACACCTTC	CASSLGNRDGGYTF
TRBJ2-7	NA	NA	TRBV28	TGTGCCAGCAGGAACCTCGGGACTCGGTTCGACGAGCAGTACTTC	CASRNLGTRFDEQYF
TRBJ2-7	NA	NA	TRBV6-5	TGTGCCAGCAGTTACCGGGGGACCTACGAGCAGTACTTC	CASSYRGTYEQYF
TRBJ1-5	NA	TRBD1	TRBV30	TGTGCCTGGAGTGTACGGGGACAGGTCAATCAGCCCCAGCATTTT	CAWSVRGQVNQPQHF
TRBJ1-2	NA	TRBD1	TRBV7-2	TGTGCCAGCAGCTCTTTACAGGACAGGGGCGGCTACACCTTC	CASSSLQDRGGYTF
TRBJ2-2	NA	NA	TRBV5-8	TGTGCCAGCCCCAAGGGGCAGGCCGGGGAGCTGTTTTTT	CASPKGQAGELFF
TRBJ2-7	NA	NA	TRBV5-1	TGCGCCAGCAGCCACGCTGGAGCGGGCGGCTACGAGCAGTACTTC	CASSHAGAGGYEQYF